Below are 25 T cell receptor beta chains sequenced from a single sample in a study of T cells after yellow fever vaccination (dated by TCRdb to between 2018 and 2020). The sample's treatment or condition label, decoded: live attenuated yellow fever vaccine strain. Library preparation was by 5' RACE. Sequencing took place on an Illumina HiSeq 2500. TCRdb's own reprocessing of the public reads used fastp at Q25 and MiXCR and kept productive beta chains. CDR3 protein sequences are deduplicated, and each keeps its most common genes and DNA. The sample profile shows about 370,000 distinct CDR3 sequences; around a tenth of them were found once. More than 15% of the sample lies in the top ten. Material: PBMCs, obtained on the day of the first yellow fever vaccination. These receptors were collected from a man aged 18-30 years who received the YFV17D yellow fever vaccine.

The chain employs TRBV18 and TRBJ2-3; 11 positions agree with TRBD2. The V and J ends lost 0 bases and 6 bases, in that order; junction bases with no gene match: 2. The CDR3 sequence is 15 residues long. Looked up from germline, CDR1 is KGHSH and CDR2 is LQKENI. The CDR3 nucleotides read TGTGCCAGCTCACCACCCGCTAGCGGGGGGGATACGCAGTATTTT. Its protein is CASSPPASGGDTQYF.

This clonotype was counted only a few times. The chain has TRBV28 and TRBJ1-5; TRBD1 matches 8 bases. Germline loops: CDR1 MDHEN, CDR2 SYDVKM. V lost 7 bases and J lost 2; bases outside the gene matches: 10. The CDR3 is 16 residues long. The CDR3 spells CASTLLGQVGNQPQHF. In DNA form, the CDR3 reads TGTGCCAGCACTCTACTGGGACAGGTGGGCAATCAGCCCCAGCATTTT. The full variable domain, with the rest looked up from reference TRBV28 and TRBJ1-5, is DVKVTQSSRYLVKRTGEKVFLECVQDMDHENMFWYRQDPGLGLRLIYFSYDVKMKEKGDIPEGYSVSREKKERFSLILESASTNQTSMYLCASTLLGQVGNQPQHFGDGTRLSIL.

Only one count was recorded for this clonotype. The DNA of the CDR3 is TGTGCCAGCAGCGCTTCCGGGACCCCCACAGATACGCAGTATTTT. This codes for CASSASGTPTDTQYF. The genes are TRBV7-9 and TRBJ2-3; D could derive from TRBD1 or TRBD2 (5 bases each). Trimming took off 5 bases at V and 2 bases at J, with 14 bases between the two ends. CDR1 is SEHNR, CDR2 FQNEAQ, per germline (reference sequence). CDR3 length: 15 residues.

This clonotype was detected many times. The chain recombines TRBV6-5 with TRBJ1-4; D gene uncertain. Germline V gene data show CDR1 as MNHEY and CDR2 as SVGAGI. Trimming took off 0 bases at V and 7 bases at J, with 12 bases between the two ends. The CDR3 sequence is 15 residues long. The CDR3 reads CASSYSGDISEKLFF. In DNA form, the CDR3 reads TGTGCCAGCAGTTACTCCGGGGATATCTCTGAAAAACTGTTTTTT.

The chain has TRBV12-3 or TRBV12-4 and TRBJ2-2, with D unclear. The CDR3 length is 14 residues. V lost 7 bases, J lost 0 bases, and 9 bases lay in between. CDR3 loop: CASTQSANTGELFF. Written as DNA, the CDR3 is TGTGCCAGCACCCAATCAGCGAACACCGGGGAGCTGTTTTTT.

There are a few counts of this clonotype. The V and J genes are TRBV27 and TRBJ1-4; 7 bases line up with TRBD1. CDR1 is MNHEY and CDR2 is SMNVEV in the germline V gene (reference sequence). V lost 6 bases to trimming and J lost 5 bases; unmatched junction nucleotides: 6. This CDR3 contains 14 residues. CDR3 region: CASRLQGTNEKLFF. The CDR3 bases are TGTGCCAGCAGACTACAGGGGACGAATGAAAAACTGTTTTTT.

The V call is TRBV27, the J call TRBJ1-2; 10 bases agree with TRBD1. The CDR3 contains 17 residues. V lost 1 base, J lost 7 bases, and 12 bases stayed unmatched. Per the germline V gene, CDR1 is MNHEY and CDR2 is SMNVEV (reference sequence). The CDR3 nucleotides are TGTGCCAGCAGTTTATACGCCGGCGGGGACAGGGGTTGTGGCTACACCTTC. Translated, it gives CASSLYAGGDRGCGYTF.

The rearrangement joins TRBV18 to TRBJ2-2, with 8 bases identical to TRBD1. Germline V gene data show CDR1 as KGHSH and CDR2 as LQKENI. J lost 4 bases, V lost 2 bases, and 3 bases had no gene match. The CDR3 spans 15 residues. CDR3 nucleotide sequence: TGTGCCAGCTCACCATCGACAGGGGTCACCGGGGAGCTGTTTTTT. Its protein is CASSPSTGVTGELFF.

J is TRBJ1-1 and V is TRBV29-1; D gene ambiguous. V lost 7 bases and J lost 1, with 10 bases in between. This CDR3 region has 12 residues. Germline V gene sequence: CDR1 SQVTM, CDR2 ANQGSEA. CDR3 in DNA: TGCAGCGGGTCGGGGTCGAACACTGAAGCTTTCTTT. This encodes CSGSGSNTEAFF.

Only a few counts were recorded for this clonotype. The chain carries TRBV18 and TRBJ1-5; maybe TRBD1 (6 bases). CDR1 and CDR2 from the germline V gene are KGHSH and LQKENI. This CDR3 contains 13 residues. With 5 bases removed from V and 7 bases from J, the gap between germline ends came to 12 bases. In DNA, the CDR3 is TGTGCCAGCTCAGAGGGGGGGTTCCAGCCCCAGCATTTT. Translated, it gives CASSEGGFQPQHF.

The chain links TRBV12-3 or TRBV12-4 to TRBJ1-2; D might be TRBD1 (6 bases). V was clipped by 5 bases and J by 8 bases, with 18 bases between them. The CDR3 is 14 residues long. This chain's CDR3 is CASSQRQLQGGYTF. CDR3 in DNA: TGTGCCAGCAGTCAGCGACAGCTCCAGGGGGGCTACACCTTC.

This clonotype has just a few counts. V usage is TRBV5-1 and J usage is TRBJ2-1; D possibly corresponds to TRBD1 (6 bases). CDR3 length equals 17 residues. Germline CDR1 reads SGHRS; CDR2 reads YFSETQ. Trimming removed 4 bases from V and 2 bases from J, with 19 bases in between. Written as DNA, the CDR3 is TGCGCCAGCAGCGGCGAGAGAGGTGGGGGCACCTACAATGAGCAGTTCTTC. Protein product: CASSGERGGGTYNEQFF.

The V and J genes are TRBV29-1 and TRBJ2-5; D remains unclear. Germline V gene lookup returns CDR1 SQVTM and CDR2 ANQGSEA. Trimming took 2 bases from V and 5 from J, leaving 9 bases between them. The CDR3 covers 12 residues. The CDR3 coding sequence is TGCAGCGTTGAATCCAGCTCTGAGACCCAGTACTTC. Amino acids: CSVESSSETQYF.

The V gene is TRBV13, the J gene TRBJ2-7; TRBD2 matches 8 bases. Germline CDR1 is PRHDT and CDR2 is FYEKMQ (reference sequence). With V trimmed by 5 bases and J by 4 bases, 7 bases remained unmatched. This CDR3 is built from 14 residues. In DNA, the CDR3 is TGTGCCAGCAGCCGAGGACTAGCAGAGTACGAGCAGTACTTC. Amino acids: CASSRGLAEYEQYF.

This clonotype was detected only a few times. The chain recombines TRBV12-5 with TRBJ2-2; a possible D gene is TRBD1 (8 bases). Germline V gives CDR1 LGHNT, CDR2 FRNRAP. V lost 7 bases and J 1 base, leaving 16 bases between the germline ends. This CDR3 contains 16 residues. CDR3 sequence: CASAPSGTGNTGELFF. The CDR3 DNA reads as TGTGCTAGTGCTCCGAGCGGGACAGGGAACACCGGGGAGCTGTTTTTT.

This sequence joins TRBV5-4 and TRBJ1-1; no definite D call. With 7 bases removed from V and 4 bases from J, the gap between germline ends came to 20 bases. The CDR3 has 15 amino acids. Germline assignment: CDR1 SGHNT and CDR2 YYREEE (reference sequence). The CDR3 region has the DNA TGTGCCAGCGCCGATCGGGTGGGCGGCGGCACTGAAGCTTTCTTT. Protein sequence: CASADRVGGGTEAFF. Looking up the rest from reference TRBV5-4 and TRBJ1-1 gives the full variable domain: ETGVTQSPTHLIKTRGQQVTLRCSSQSGHNTVSWYQQALGQGPQFIFQYYREEENGRGNFPPRFSGLQFPNYSSELNVNALELDDSALYLCASADRVGGGTEAFFGQGTRLTVV.

This clonotype was counted only a few times. The chain recombines TRBV7-2 with TRBJ2-5; D may match TRBD1 or TRBD2 (6 bases each). CDR1 and CDR2 from the germline V gene are SGHTA and FQGNSA. The CDR3 spans 15 residues. Deletions cut 2 bases from V and 3 bases from J, with 13 bases between. In DNA, the CDR3 is TGTGCCAGCAGCTTAATGGGGGGCCTAAAAGAGACCCAGTACTTC. Its translation is CASSLMGGLKETQYF.

This clonotype occurred many times. The genes are TRBV5-1 and TRBJ2-1; the D is unclear. V lost 4 bases, J lost 3 bases, and 5 bases lay in between. The CDR3 is 12 residues long. Per germline, CDR1 SGHRS and CDR2 YFSETQ. For the CDR3, the DNA is TGCGCCAGCAGCGCCTACTACAATGAGCAGTTCTTC. The encoded protein is CASSAYYNEQFF.

V gene TRBV7-9 combines with J gene TRBJ1-4, with TRBD1 matching 8 bases. Germline-derived CDR1 and CDR2 are SEHNR and FQNEAQ (reference sequence). The CDR3 is 16 amino acids. V lost 5 bases, J lost 8 bases, and 13 bases stayed unmatched. The chain's CDR3 is CASSEGETGGQEKLFF. In DNA form, the CDR3 reads TGTGCCAGCAGCGAAGGGGAAACAGGGGGACAAGAAAAACTGTTTTTT. The full variable domain, with the rest looked up from reference TRBV7-9 and TRBJ1-4, is DTGVSQNPRHKITKRGQNVTFRCDPISEHNRLYWYRQTLGQGPEFLTYFQNEAQLEKSRLLSDRFSAERPKGSFSTLEIQRTEQGDSAMYLCASSEGETGGQEKLFFGSGTQLSVL.

V is TRBV5-4 and J is TRBJ2-5; D is unclear. The V and J ends lost 0 bases and 6 bases respectively, with 6 bases between them. This CDR3 region has 12 residues. Germline V gives CDR1 SGHNT, CDR2 YYREEE (reference sequence). CDR3 DNA: TGTGCCAGCAGCTTGGACTTTAAGACCCAGTACTTC. This codes for CASSLDFKTQYF.

The chain is built from TRBV28 and TRBJ2-7; D is perhaps TRBD1 or TRBD2 (5 bases each). Germline lookup yields CDR1 MDHEN and CDR2 SYDVKM. The V end lost 7 bases, the J end lost 4 bases, and 20 bases lay between the germline ends. The CDR3 loop spans 15 amino acids. The CDR3 sequence is CASTPGTLPTYEQYV. In nucleotides, the CDR3 is TGTGCCAGCACCCCCGGGACCCTCCCTACTTACGAGCAGTACGTC.

This clonotype was recorded many times. V usage is TRBV4-2 and J usage is TRBJ2-5, with 7 bases that match TRBD1. The length of the CDR3 is 16 residues. Germline V CDR1 and CDR2: LGHNA, YNFKEQ. V dropped 4 bases and J dropped 0; count of bases not matched to a gene: 8. The CDR3 reads CASSPTPGTDQETQYF. The DNA for the CDR3 is TGTGCCAGCAGCCCCACGCCCGGGACAGACCAAGAGACCCAGTACTTC.

Only a few counts were recorded for this clonotype. This chain connects TRBV3-1 to TRBJ1-1; D uncertain. This CDR3 region has 11 residues. Trimming removed 1 base at V and 6 bases at J, with 3 bases between. In germline, CDR1 is LGHDT, CDR2 YNNKEL (reference sequence). The CDR3 bases are TGTGCCAGCAGCCAAGCCTCTGAAGCTTTCTTT. This codes for CASSQASEAFF. Drawing the rest from reference TRBV3-1 and TRBJ1-1, the complete variable domain is DTAVSQTPKYLVTQMGNDKSIKCEQNLGHDTMYWYKQDSKKFLKIMFSYNNKELIINETVPNRFSPKSPDKAHLNLHINSLELGDSAVYFCASSQASEAFFGQGTRLTVV.

In its sample, this clonotype was seen a few times. The chain has TRBV28 and TRBJ1-1; perhaps TRBD1 as D (5 bases). This CDR3 spans 15 amino acids. V lost 4 bases and J 1 base, leaving 13 bases between the germline ends. The germline V gene encodes CDR1 MDHEN and CDR2 SYDVKM. CDR3 region: CASSSPGTENTEAFF. The CDR3, as DNA: TGTGCCAGCAGTTCGCCCGGGACCGAGAACACTGAAGCTTTCTTT. Filled out from reference TRBV28 and TRBJ1-1, the complete variable domain reads DVKVTQSSRYLVKRTGEKVFLECVQDMDHENMFWYRQDPGLGLRLIYFSYDVKMKEKGDIPEGYSVSREKKERFSLILESASTNQTSMYLCASSSPGTENTEAFFGQGTRLTVV.

The chain uses TRBV7-6 and TRBJ1-5; no definite D call. Germline lookup yields CDR1 SGHVS and CDR2 FNYEAQ. CDR3 size: 15 residues. V lost 2 bases to trimming and J lost 4 bases, with 12 bases between them. The chain's CDR3 is CASSLTQARNQPQHF. CDR3 coding DNA: TGTGCCAGCAGCTTAACCCAGGCTCGGAATCAGCCCCAGCATTTT.